Listed below are T cell receptor beta chains from one sample, sequenced in a study of response to subunit inactivated influenza vaccine. TCRdb called the RT-PCR reads again in MiXCR, with one record for every CDR3 protein. The sample contains more than 550,000 distinct CDR3 sequences, about 11% of which appear only once. The sample was also reused in another study, on T cells expressing NK-cell markers.

Material: PBMCs from blood, obtained on the day of vaccination. These receptors were obtained from a man aged 50 to 59 who received an inactivated influenza vaccine. CDR3s include the opening cysteine and the closing phenylalanine or tryptophan. The order of the fields is J gene, D gene, V gene, clone size, CDR3 protein, CDR3 DNA. The D gene is left open where the match is weak. Not all rows give a size; the values are once, few, many and, for expanded clones, a class.

j_gene: TRBJ1-2; d_gene: TRBD1; v_gene: TRBV11-2; abundance: many; CDR3aa: CASSLEGGTGYTF; CDR3nt: TGTGCCAGCAGCTTAGAAGGGGGCACTGGCTACACCTTC
j_gene: TRBJ2-3; d_gene: TRBD1; v_gene: TRBV12-3/TRBV12-4; abundance: few; CDR3aa: CASSGPGQGSDTQYF; CDR3nt: TGTGCCAGCAGCGGACCGGGACAGGGATCAGATACGCAGTATTTT
j_gene: TRBJ2-1; d_gene: .; v_gene: TRBV20-1; abundance: few; CDR3aa: CSARPSKEPYNEQFF; CDR3nt: TGCAGTGCTAGACCAAGTAAAGAGCCCTACAATGAGCAGTTCTTC
j_gene: TRBJ1-2; d_gene: .; v_gene: TRBV20-1; abundance: few; CDR3aa: CSAQSRQDNYGYTF; CDR3nt: TGCAGTGCTCAAAGCCGCCAGGATAACTATGGCTACACCTTC
j_gene: TRBJ2-7; d_gene: .; v_gene: TRBV11-2; abundance: few; CDR3aa: CASSFSRGARFDEQYF; CDR3nt: TGTGCCAGCAGCTTCAGCAGGGGGGCGCGTTTTGACGAGCAGTACTTC
j_gene: TRBJ2-1; d_gene: .; v_gene: TRBV19; abundance: few; CDR3aa: CASSIVPRDGEQFF; CDR3nt: TGTGCCAGTAGTATAGTCCCCCGGGACGGGGAACAGTTCTTC
j_gene: TRBJ2-3; d_gene: .; v_gene: TRBV6-2/TRBV6-3; abundance: few; CDR3aa: CASSLPAGAASTDTQYF; CDR3nt: TGTGCCAGCAGCCTCCCCGCGGGGGCCGCTAGCACAGATACGCAGTATTTT
j_gene: TRBJ2-7; d_gene: .; v_gene: TRBV20-1; abundance: .; CDR3aa: CSAFDSPAYEQYF; CDR3nt: TGCAGTGCCTTCGACAGCCCCGCTTACGAGCAGTACTTC
j_gene: TRBJ2-1; d_gene: .; v_gene: TRBV5-1; abundance: many; CDR3aa: CASSLGGSVYNEQFF; CDR3nt: TGCGCCAGCAGCTTGGGGGGGAGCGTCTACAATGAGCAGTTCTTC
j_gene: TRBJ2-7; d_gene: TRBD2; v_gene: TRBV10-3; abundance: many; CDR3aa: CAISSSGSTYEQYF; CDR3nt: TGTGCCATCAGCTCAAGCGGGAGTACCTACGAGCAGTACTTC
j_gene: TRBJ1-6; d_gene: .; v_gene: TRBV12-3/TRBV12-4; abundance: few; CDR3aa: CASSTGIGDSPLHF; CDR3nt: TGTGCCAGCAGTACCGGGATTGGCGATTCACCCCTCCACTTT
j_gene: TRBJ2-3; d_gene: .; v_gene: TRBV7-9; abundance: .; CDR3aa: CASSRSDSTDTQYF; CDR3nt: TGTGCCAGCAGCCGTTCCGACAGCACAGATACGCAGTATTTT
j_gene: TRBJ2-1; d_gene: .; v_gene: TRBV7-3; abundance: many; CDR3aa: CASSPGSGSSYNEQFF; CDR3nt: TGTGCCAGCAGCCCCGGTTCAGGGAGCTCCTACAATGAGCAGTTCTTC
j_gene: TRBJ2-3; d_gene: .; v_gene: TRBV12-3/TRBV12-4; abundance: few; CDR3aa: CASSPPAGASTDTQYF; CDR3nt: TGTGCCAGCAGTCCCCCGGCGGGGGCCTCCACAGATACGCAGTATTTT
j_gene: TRBJ2-4; d_gene: .; v_gene: TRBV20-1; abundance: .; CDR3aa: CSALDSGEAKNIQYF; CDR3nt: TGCAGTGCCCTGGACAGCGGAGAAGCCAAAAACATTCAGTACTTC
j_gene: TRBJ2-1; d_gene: TRBD2; v_gene: TRBV18; abundance: .; CDR3aa: CASSPREVWGGEEQFF; CDR3nt: TGTGCCAGCTCACCACGGGAAGTGTGGGGGGGTGAGGAGCAGTTCTTC
j_gene: TRBJ2-7; d_gene: TRBD1; v_gene: TRBV29-1; abundance: .; CDR3aa: CSVEGTGGNYEQYF; CDR3nt: TGCAGCGTTGAAGGGACAGGGGGTAACTACGAGCAGTACTTC
j_gene: TRBJ1-1; d_gene: .; v_gene: TRBV9; abundance: .; CDR3aa: CASSVEDGIRPLNTEAFF; CDR3nt: TGTGCCAGCAGCGTAGAAGATGGTATTAGACCCTTGAACACTGAAGCTTTCTTT
j_gene: TRBJ1-3; d_gene: .; v_gene: TRBV5-5; abundance: few; CDR3aa: CASNPTGNTIYF; CDR3nt: TGTGCCAGCAACCCTACGGGAAACACCATATATTTT
j_gene: TRBJ1-1; d_gene: TRBD1; v_gene: TRBV5-1; abundance: few; CDR3aa: CASSSGTAHDTEAFF; CDR3nt: TGCGCCAGCAGCTCGGGGACAGCCCACGACACTGAAGCTTTCTTT
j_gene: TRBJ2-5; d_gene: .; v_gene: TRBV20-1; abundance: .; CDR3aa: CSATQGFYETQYF; CDR3nt: TGCAGTGCTACGCAGGGGTTTTACGAGACCCAGTACTTC
j_gene: TRBJ1-2; d_gene: .; v_gene: TRBV5-1; abundance: few; CDR3aa: CASSLGATHNYGYTF; CDR3nt: TGCGCCAGCAGCTTGGGGGCAACCCATAACTATGGCTACACCTTC
j_gene: TRBJ2-7; d_gene: TRBD1; v_gene: TRBV29-1; abundance: few; CDR3aa: CSVGGQGAGEQYF; CDR3nt: TGCAGCGTTGGAGGACAGGGGGCTGGCGAGCAGTACTTC
j_gene: TRBJ2-7; d_gene: TRBD1; v_gene: TRBV11-2; abundance: .; CDR3aa: CASSVRQGADEQYF; CDR3nt: TGTGCCAGCAGCGTGAGACAGGGGGCCGACGAGCAGTACTTC
j_gene: TRBJ2-3; d_gene: .; v_gene: TRBV18; abundance: few; CDR3aa: CASSPLIGSETDTQYF; CDR3nt: TGTGCCAGCTCACCACTAATTGGGTCAGAGACAGATACGCAGTATTTT
j_gene: TRBJ2-2; d_gene: TRBD1; v_gene: TRBV24-1; abundance: few; CDR3aa: CATSDTGQENTGELFF; CDR3nt: TGTGCCACCAGTGATACTGGACAGGAGAACACCGGGGAGCTGTTTTTT
j_gene: TRBJ2-3; d_gene: TRBD2; v_gene: TRBV10-3; abundance: few; CDR3aa: CAISEGTSAGTDTQYF; CDR3nt: TGTGCCATCAGTGAGGGGACTAGCGCCGGCACAGATACGCAGTATTTT
j_gene: TRBJ1-2; d_gene: .; v_gene: TRBV5-6; abundance: .; CDR3aa: CASSLGQKAYGYTF; CDR3nt: TGTGCCAGCAGCTTGGGACAGAAGGCCTATGGCTACACCTTC
j_gene: TRBJ2-7; d_gene: TRBD2; v_gene: TRBV12-3/TRBV12-4; abundance: .; CDR3aa: CASSKREGRDEQYF; CDR3nt: TGTGCCAGCAGCAAGCGGGAGGGTCGGGACGAGCAGTACTTC
j_gene: TRBJ2-7; d_gene: TRBD2; v_gene: TRBV9; abundance: .; CDR3aa: CASSVGAGGTLYEQYF; CDR3nt: TGTGCCAGCAGCGTAGGTGCGGGGGGGACCCTCTACGAGCAGTACTTC
j_gene: TRBJ2-1; d_gene: .; v_gene: TRBV5-1; abundance: .; CDR3aa: CASSLGVPSGEQFF; CDR3nt: TGCGCCAGCAGCTTGGGCGTCCCGAGCGGTGAGCAGTTCTTC
j_gene: TRBJ2-7; d_gene: .; v_gene: TRBV20-1; abundance: few; CDR3aa: CSARGFRGRGYEQYF; CDR3nt: TGCAGTGCTAGAGGTTTTCGGGGCAGGGGCTACGAGCAGTACTTC
j_gene: TRBJ2-3; d_gene: TRBD2; v_gene: TRBV4-2; abundance: .; CDR3aa: CASSQGRGGDTDTQYF; CDR3nt: TGTGCCAGCAGCCAAGGACGGGGGGGAGACACAGATACGCAGTATTTT
j_gene: TRBJ2-7; d_gene: .; v_gene: TRBV5-1; abundance: .; CDR3aa: CATKRIATSYEQYF; CDR3nt: TGCGCCACCAAAAGGATAGCCACCTCCTACGAGCAGTACTTC
j_gene: TRBJ1-6; d_gene: .; v_gene: TRBV20-1; abundance: few; CDR3aa: CSALGRNPPLHF; CDR3nt: TGCAGTGCCTTAGGCCGAAACCCACCCCTCCACTTT
j_gene: TRBJ1-5; d_gene: .; v_gene: TRBV7-9; abundance: .; CDR3aa: CASSLRGDNSNQPQHF; CDR3nt: TGTGCCAGCAGCTTAAGGGGGGATAATAGCAATCAGCCCCAGCATTTT
j_gene: TRBJ2-5; d_gene: TRBD1; v_gene: TRBV24-1; abundance: few; CDR3aa: CATSEVGGGTKETQYF; CDR3nt: TGTGCCACCAGTGAAGTAGGGGGCGGAACCAAAGAGACCCAGTACTTC
j_gene: TRBJ1-1; d_gene: TRBD1; v_gene: TRBV18; abundance: few; CDR3aa: CASRGQQNTEAFF; CDR3nt: TGTGCCAGCCGGGGACAGCAGAACACTGAAGCTTTCTTT
j_gene: TRBJ2-7; d_gene: TRBD2; v_gene: TRBV20-1; abundance: many; CDR3aa: CSARARGGGTYEQYF; CDR3nt: TGCAGTGCTAGAGCCCGCGGGGGAGGGACCTACGAGCAGTACTTC
j_gene: TRBJ2-2; d_gene: .; v_gene: TRBV7-8; abundance: .; CDR3aa: CASSLTPQGLVAGELFF; CDR3nt: TGTGCCAGCAGCTTAACCCCACAGGGCCTTGTCGCCGGGGAGCTGTTTTTT
j_gene: TRBJ2-5; d_gene: .; v_gene: TRBV20-1; abundance: few; CDR3aa: CSARDFSVPETQYF; CDR3nt: TGCAGTGCTAGAGATTTTTCTGTTCCGGAGACCCAGTACTTC
j_gene: TRBJ1-2; d_gene: .; v_gene: TRBV27; abundance: few; CDR3aa: CASSYRAYGGYTF; CDR3nt: TGTGCCAGCAGTTACCGGGCCTATGGTGGCTACACCTTC
j_gene: TRBJ2-7; d_gene: TRBD1; v_gene: TRBV7-2; abundance: few; CDR3aa: CASSLLGQGLGEQYF; CDR3nt: TGTGCCAGCAGCTTACTGGGACAGGGATTGGGCGAGCAGTACTTC
j_gene: TRBJ2-3; d_gene: .; v_gene: TRBV27; abundance: .; CDR3aa: CASSYLGGAGTDTQYF; CDR3nt: TGTGCCAGCAGTTATCTTGGGGGGGCGGGCACAGATACGCAGTATTTT
j_gene: TRBJ1-2; d_gene: .; v_gene: TRBV15; abundance: few; CDR3aa: CATKERPGHINYGYTF; CDR3nt: TGTGCCACCAAAGAGAGGCCGGGACACATTAACTATGGCTACACCTTC
j_gene: TRBJ2-1; d_gene: .; v_gene: TRBV6-5; abundance: few; CDR3aa: CASSYSRRGGKRTNEQFF; CDR3nt: TGTGCCAGCAGTTACTCGAGAAGGGGAGGAAAGCGTACGAATGAGCAGTTCTTC
j_gene: TRBJ2-1; d_gene: TRBD2; v_gene: TRBV18; abundance: .; CDR3aa: CASSRLAGPSYNEQFF; CDR3nt: TGTGCCAGCTCAAGACTAGCGGGCCCCTCCTACAATGAGCAGTTCTTC
j_gene: TRBJ2-7; d_gene: .; v_gene: TRBV6-5; abundance: few; CDR3aa: CASSYGSQITPRSYEQYF; CDR3nt: TGTGCCAGCAGTTATGGTAGCCAAATCACCCCTCGGTCCTACGAGCAGTACTTC
j_gene: TRBJ1-5; d_gene: TRBD1; v_gene: TRBV28; abundance: many; CDR3aa: CASRAGTGWNQPQHF; CDR3nt: TGTGCCAGCAGGGCCGGGACAGGATGGAATCAGCCCCAGCATTTT
j_gene: TRBJ2-5; d_gene: TRBD1; v_gene: TRBV7-9; abundance: .; CDR3aa: CASRVPGQQETQYF; CDR3nt: TGTGCCAGCAGAGTTCCGGGACAGCAAGAGACCCAGTACTTC
j_gene: TRBJ2-1; d_gene: .; v_gene: TRBV12-3/TRBV12-4; abundance: .; CDR3aa: CASSGSVVANEQFF; CDR3nt: TGTGCCAGCAGCGGTTCTGTGGTGGCTAATGAGCAGTTCTTC